These 14 T cell receptor beta chains were sequenced from one sample in a study of shared clonotypes between healthy human individuals. Some clones are missing from TCRdb's copy, which holds only in-frame ones; the method was immunoSEQ multiplex PCR. The sample carries 1 million to 1.3 million clones, 75% to 85% recorded once. Sequenced: memory CD4+ T cells from PBMCs. Specified subset: CD45RA-negative fraction. The receptors derive from a man aged 18 to 29 in good health. Some clones in this sample may be carry-over from other donors' samples.

The V call is TRBV18, the J call TRBJ1-6; 7 bases match TRBD1. Trimming removed 2 bases from V and 11 bases from J; junction bases left unmatched: 3. Looked up from germline, CDR1 is KGHSH and CDR2 is LQKENI. The CDR3 is made up of 13 amino acids. Here the CDR3 reads CASSPGQATPLHF. DNA of the CDR3: TGTGCCAGCTCACCAGGACAGGCCACACCCCTCCACTTT.

The V and J genes are TRBV4-1 and TRBJ2-5; 8 nucleotides match TRBD2. From germline, CDR1 is MGHRA and CDR2 YSYEKL. There are 16 residues in the CDR3. Trimming at V came to 3 bases and at J to 2 bases, leaving 8 bases not matched to a gene. In nucleotides, the CDR3 is TGCGCCAGCAGCCAGGGACGTTTAGCGGGACAAGAGACCCAGTACTTC. Its translation: CASSQGRLAGQETQYF.

V gene TRBV7-8 combines with J gene TRBJ2-1; tentatively, D is TRBD1 (7 bases). Germline V CDR1 and CDR2: SGHVS, FQNEAQ. Trimming cost V 5 bases and J 8 bases, with 13 bases left between them. The CDR3 consists of 13 residues. CDR3: CASSQGGLDEQFF. In DNA form, the CDR3 reads TGTGCCAGCAGCCAGGGGGGTCTCGATGAGCAGTTCTTC.

V gene TRBV19 combines with J gene TRBJ2-7; D perhaps matches TRBD2 (5 bases). The germline V and J ends were trimmed by 3 bases and 9 bases, with 15 bases remaining between them. Germline V gene lookup returns CDR1 LNHDA and CDR2 SQIVND (reference sequence). There are 13 residues in the CDR3. CDR3 sequence (DNA): TGTGCCAGTAGTATCGGCCGGGAAGGAGGGCAGTACTTC. Protein product: CASSIGREGGQYF.

The V call is TRBV5-1, the J call TRBJ1-2; D gene unclear. Trimming shortened V by 1 base and J by 8 bases, and 12 bases separated the two germline ends. CDR3 length equals 13 residues. Germline values: CDR1 SGHRS, CDR2 YFSETQ. The CDR3 reads CASSLPPGEGYTF. The CDR3 DNA is TGCGCCAGCAGCTTGCCCCCAGGTGAGGGCTACACCTTC.

The chain joins TRBV4-1 to TRBJ2-5; the D call may be TRBD1 or TRBD2 (5 bases each). Germline CDR1 MGHRA, CDR2 YSYEKL. This CDR3 is built from 14 residues. Trimming shortened V by 5 bases and J by 7 bases, and 17 bases separated the two germline ends. The CDR3 sequence is CASSGTGVRGTQYF. The CDR3 DNA reads as TGCGCCAGCAGCGGGACCGGGGTCCGGGGGACCCAGTACTTC.

The rearrangement links TRBV6-1 to TRBJ1-5; no clear D. Deletions cut 4 bases from V and 7 bases from J, with 17 bases between. CDR3 length equals 15 residues. From germline, CDR1 is MNHNS and CDR2 SASEGT. The CDR3 DNA reads as TGTGCCAGCAGTGCCTTTATCGTTCTGGGGCAGCCCCAGCATTTT. It yields the protein CASSAFIVLGQPQHF.

This chain uses TRBV11-1 with TRBJ2-1; no clear D gene. CDR1 and CDR2 from the germline V gene are SGHAT and FQDESV (reference sequence). The ends were cut back, 5 bases at V and 6 bases at J, with 11 bases in the middle. There are 13 residues in the CDR3. The CDR3 bases are TGTGCCAGCAGCGAAGGTCTCATCAATGAGCAGTTCTTC. Translating gives CASSEGLINEQFF.

The chain joins TRBV29-1 to TRBJ2-1, with 8 bases that match TRBD2. Germline assignment: CDR1 SQVTM and CDR2 ANQGSEA. The length of the CDR3 is 14 residues. V was pared by 4 bases and J by 4 bases, with 6 bases of the junction left unmatched. DNA of the CDR3: TGCAGCGTTGTACCTAGCGGGCATTACAATGAGCAGTTCTTC. Translating it yields CSVVPSGHYNEQFF.

V and J are TRBV28 and TRBJ2-7; weak D call: TRBD2 (6 bases). Trimming removed 6 bases from V and 3 bases from J, with 12 bases in between. Germline CDR1 and CDR2: MDHEN and SYDVKM. CDR3 length equals 13 residues. The CDR3 DNA reads as TGTGCCAGCAGCACCACTAGCTTCTACGAGCAGTACTTC. Its protein is CASSTTSFYEQYF.

The V and J genes are TRBV5-6 and TRBJ2-3; TRBD2 might be the D (6 bases). The length of the CDR3 is 15 residues. Trimming cost V 2 bases and J 4 bases, with 14 bases left between them. The germline CDR1 and CDR2 sequences are SGHDT and YYEEEE. The CDR3 DNA follows: TGTGCCAGCAGCTTTGGGCTAGCGAGCGCAGATACGCAGTATTTT. Protein sequence: CASSFGLASADTQYF.

The rearrangement links TRBV7-3 to TRBJ2-3, with a tentative D call TRBD1 (6 bases). This CDR3 spans 16 amino acids. V lost 3 bases to trimming and J lost 4 bases, with 17 bases between them. Germline CDR1 reads SGHTA; CDR2 reads FQGTGA. DNA of the CDR3: TGTGCCAGCAGCTTGGGGGCCGTCCAAGGGCCAGATACGCAGTATTTT. Encoded protein: CASSLGAVQGPDTQYF.

The chain uses TRBV29-1 and TRBJ2-3; possibly TRBD1 for D (6 bases). Germline CDR1 is SQVTM and CDR2 is ANQGSEA. The V end lost 7 bases, the J end lost 4 bases, and 15 bases lay between the germline ends. CDR3 size: 13 residues. CDR3 bases: TGCAGCGCCGAGGGGGACAAGGCAGATACGCAGTATTTT. It codes for CSAEGDKADTQYF.

This chain joins TRBV6-1 and TRBJ1-2, with D possibly matching TRBD1 (5 bases). The V and J ends lost 4 bases and 8 bases respectively, with 14 bases between them. CDR1 and CDR2 from the germline V gene are MNHNS and SASEGT. There are 13 residues in the CDR3. In DNA form, the CDR3 reads TGTGCCAGCAGTGGCCGGGACGGTCGCGGCTACACCTTC. It translates to CASSGRDGRGYTF.